The source of this T cell receptor beta chain is a study of OX40 agonist ivuxolimab in advanced cancers. The ends lost 6 bases at V and 5 bases at J; junction bases unmatched: 6. This CDR3 is built from 14 residues. CDR1 and CDR2 from the germline V gene are MDHEN and SYDVKM. Sequenced by immunoSEQ multiplex PCR; TCRdb stores in-frame clones only, minus some. Of 50,000 to 85,000 clones listed, about nine tenths are singletons. The genes are TRBV28 and TRBJ2-2, with TRBD1 matching over 7 bases. The input for sequencing was CD4+ or CD8+ T cells sorted from blood, taken in a trial of the OX40 agonist ivuxolimab. This TCR was recovered from an adult with an advanced solid tumor such as melanoma, head and neck, liver or kidney cancer. This CDR3 is CASSSGQSTGELFF. The CDR3 DNA follows: TGTGCCAGCAGCTCGGGACAGAGTACCGGGGAGCTGTTTTTT.